The rows below give T cell receptor beta chains drawn from one sample of a study of shared clonotypes between healthy human individuals. Method: immunoSEQ multiplex PCR; TCRdb's copy keeps in-frame clones and lacks some. This table holds roughly 500,000 clones, about 85% found once. Sequencing used PBMCs. The receptors come from a woman in her thirties or forties in good health. Some clones in this sample may be carry-over from other donors' samples. Each CDR3 is given with its conserved first and last residue. The D gene is left open where the match is weak. Clone size is not always given. Where it is, it says once, few, many or a class for expanded clones.

V gene,J gene,D gene,clone size,CDR3 DNA,CDR3 protein
TRBV7-9,TRBJ2-2,NA,NA,TGTGCCAGCAGCCTGCCCTTGGGGGAGCTGTTTTTT,CASSLPLGELFF
TRBV5-5,TRBJ2-7,NA,NA,TGTGCCAGCAGCTTTAGGACAGCCTACGAGCAGTACTTC,CASSFRTAYEQYF
TRBV4-1,TRBJ2-5,NA,NA,TGCGCCAGCAGCCAAGCCGGACGCTCGTACCAAGAGACCCAGTACTTC,CASSQAGRSYQETQYF
TRBV7-8,TRBJ2-3,TRBD2,NA,TGTGCCAGCAGCTTAGGACTAGCGGGACTCACAGATACGCAGTATTTT,CASSLGLAGLTDTQYF
TRBV5-1,TRBJ2-2,NA,NA,TGCGCCAGCAGCGGAGGACCGAACACCGGGGAGCTGTTTTTT,CASSGGPNTGELFF
TRBV13,TRBJ2-1,TRBD1,NA,TGTGCCAGCAGACACAGGGGATCCTACAATGAGCAGTTCTTC,CASRHRGSYNEQFF
TRBV18,TRBJ2-3,TRBD1,NA,TGTGCCAGCTCTTATAACCCCGGGACAGGGGGCACAGATACGCAGTATTTT,CASSYNPGTGGTDTQYF
TRBV11-2,TRBJ2-5,NA,NA,TGTGCCAGCAGCCCAGAGCGGACCCAAGAGACCCAGTACTTC,CASSPERTQETQYF
TRBV7-3,TRBJ2-3,TRBD2,NA,TGTGCCAGCAGCTCCTATCAGGGACTAGCGGGTTGGTATTTT,CASSSYQGLAGWYF
TRBV10-2,TRBJ1-1,NA,many,TGCGCCAGCAGTCGGGCAGTCAACGCTGAAGCTTTCTTT,CASSRAVNAEAFF
TRBV9,TRBJ1-1,NA,NA,TGTGCCAGCAGCCCATCAGGGAGTTGGGACACTGAAGCTTTCTTT,CASSPSGSWDTEAFF
TRBV28,TRBJ1-2,NA,many,TGTGCCAGCAGTTTTGTGGGGGCCGGGACTAACTATGGCTACACCTTC,CASSFVGAGTNYGYTF
TRBV19,TRBJ2-7,NA,NA,TGTGCCAGTAGTAGAGGGGTTTCCTACGAGCAGTACTTC,CASSRGVSYEQYF
TRBV18,TRBJ2-7,NA,NA,TGTGCCAGCTCACCCGTTAGTGCATTCCCGACAGTCACGGACGAGCAGTACTTC,CASSPVSAFPTVTDEQYF
TRBV11-1,TRBJ2-4,TRBD2,NA,TGTGCCAGCAGCTTAACTAGCGGGAGCAAAACAAACATTCAGTACTTC,CASSLTSGSKTNIQYF
TRBV7-3,TRBJ2-3,TRBD2,NA,TGTGCCAGCAGAGAAAGCGGGATTTTCACAGATACGCAGTATTTT,CASRESGIFTDTQYF
TRBV11-2,TRBJ2-3,NA,NA,TGTGCCAGCAGCTTCCACGTAGGGCCCACAGATACGCAGTATTTT,CASSFHVGPTDTQYF
TRBV7-9,TRBJ2-5,NA,NA,TGTGCCAGCAGCCCCACTTGGACTCTGGAGACCCAGTACTTC,CASSPTWTLETQYF
TRBV7-8,TRBJ1-5,TRBD1,NA,TGTGCCAGCAGCATGGGACAGCCCCGGCCCCAGCATTTT,CASSMGQPRPQHF
TRBV30,TRBJ2-1,NA,NA,TGTGCCTGGTCCGGGCGGAACTACAATGAGCAGTTCTTC,CAWSGRNYNEQFF
TRBV6-1,TRBJ1-1,NA,NA,TGTGCCAGCAGTCCCCGGACCGAACTGAACACTGAAGCTTTCTTT,CASSPRTELNTEAFF
TRBV25-1,TRBJ2-7,TRBD1,few,TGTGCCAGCAGTTCACGGGGGACAGGCCCAACACCGCAGTACTTC,CASSSRGTGPTPQYF
TRBV7-8,TRBJ2-6,NA,few,TGTGCCAGCAGCTTAGGAGGGGACATTCACTCTGGGGCCAACGTCCTGACTTTC,CASSLGGDIHSGANVLTF
TRBV4-3,TRBJ2-3,NA,NA,TGCGCCAGCAGCCAACGTGCCCGAACCCCCGATACGCAGTATTTT,CASSQRARTPDTQYF
TRBV6-6,TRBJ1-1,NA,NA,TGTGCCAGCACGATGTACTGGGGCCGTACTGAAGCTTTCTTT,CASTMYWGRTEAFF
TRBV2,TRBJ1-3,NA,NA,TGTGCCAGCAGTGAAGCCAGGGCTGGAAACACCATATATTTT,CASSEARAGNTIYF
TRBV7-2,TRBJ2-7,TRBD1,NA,TGTGCCAGCAGCCAGGGGGACAGGGGATTGTACGAGCAGTACTTC,CASSQGDRGLYEQYF
TRBV5-1,TRBJ2-2,TRBD2,once,TGCGCCAGCAGCTTTGAAGGGAGGGCCGTGGACGGGGAGCTGTTTTTT,CASSFEGRAVDGELFF
TRBV6-6,TRBJ1-5,TRBD1,NA,TGTGCCAGCGCACAGGGGCAACAGCCCCAGCATTTT,CASAQGQQPQHF
TRBV2,TRBJ1-1,NA,NA,TGTGCCAGCAGTCAGCAGACGTCCTTCAGGGGAAGGAACACTGAAGCTTTCTTT,CASSQQTSFRGRNTEAFF
TRBV6-1,TRBJ1-1,TRBD1,NA,TGTGCCAGCAGGAGGACAGGGGACACTGAAGCTTTCTTT,CASRRTGDTEAFF
TRBV2,TRBJ2-3,NA,NA,TGTGCCAGCAGTGCAAATCATCTGAGCACAGATACGCAGTATTTT,CASSANHLSTDTQYF
TRBV5-4,TRBJ1-2,TRBD1,NA,TGTGCCAGCAGCTTGTCCACAGGGGGTGATTACACCTTC,CASSLSTGGDYTF
TRBV7-9,TRBJ2-2,TRBD1,once,TGTGCCAGCAGGGGGACAGGGGCCACCCAGAAGAACACCGGGGAGCTGTTTTTT,CASRGTGATQKNTGELFF
TRBV6-6,TRBJ1-1,NA,NA,TGTGCCAGCAGTTACTCGGGGGCCACTGAAGCTTTCTTT,CASSYSGATEAFF
TRBV11-2,TRBJ1-4,NA,NA,TGTGCCAGCAGCAGGACATTAACTAATGAAAAACTGTTTTTT,CASSRTLTNEKLFF
TRBV6-1,TRBJ2-7,NA,few,TGTGCCAGCAGTGAGGACGAGGGGGGCCCCTACGAGCAGTACTTC,CASSEDEGGPYEQYF
TRBV18,TRBJ1-1,TRBD1,NA,TGTGCCAGCTCACCAACACGGACAGGGGACACTGAAGCTTTCTTT,CASSPTRTGDTEAFF
TRBV7-3,TRBJ2-2,NA,NA,TGTGCCAGCAGCTTAACCTCTGGAGGCACCGGGGAGCTGTTTTTT,CASSLTSGGTGELFF
TRBV10-1,TRBJ2-7,NA,NA,TGCGCCAGCAGTGACCGGGCCCCCTACGAGCAGTACTTC,CASSDRAPYEQYF
TRBV27,TRBJ2-4,TRBD1,NA,TGTGCCAGCAGTCACACAGGGGAAGGCAAAAACATTCAGTACTTC,CASSHTGEGKNIQYF
TRBV4-1,TRBJ2-1,TRBD2,few,TGCGCCAGCAGCCAAGAGGTGTTCGGTAGCGGGAGAAATGAGCAGTTCTTC,CASSQEVFGSGRNEQFF
TRBV4-2,TRBJ2-5,NA,NA,TGTGCCAGCAGCCAATTCGAGGCCTCAGAGACCCAGTACTTC,CASSQFEASETQYF
TRBV28,TRBJ1-2,NA,NA,TGTGCCAGCAGTTGGATGGTGACAGCCCACTATGGCTACACCTTC,CASSWMVTAHYGYTF
TRBV2,TRBJ2-1,TRBD1,NA,TGTGCCAGCAGTGCCCTAAGGGACAGGGGCTACAATGAGCAGTTCTTC,CASSALRDRGYNEQFF
TRBV7-9,TRBJ2-7,NA,NA,TGTGCCAGCAGCGATCCGGACTTGCGATACGAGCAGTACTTC,CASSDPDLRYEQYF
TRBV28,TRBJ1-1,NA,NA,TGTGCCAGCAGAAAAGGACAGCCGAACACTGAAGCTTTCTTT,CASRKGQPNTEAFF
TRBV19,TRBJ2-7,NA,NA,TGTGCCAGTACTGATACCTCCGCCGGCTACGAGCAGTACTTC,CASTDTSAGYEQYF